This record covers a single T cell receptor beta chain. Its antigen remains unknown. Libraries were prepared by immunoSEQ multiplex PCR; TCRdb keeps only in-frame clonotypes and omits some of them. The sample yields approximately 10,000 clones, roughly two thirds seen once. V trimming: 1 base; J trimming: 3 bases; junction bases outside the gene matches: 8. The CDR3 extends over 17 amino acids. Germline V CDR1 and CDR2: LNHDA, SQIVND (reference sequence). The data were taken from a study of regulatory dendritic cells for organ transplantation. Findings and caveats of the study: Memory CD8+ clonal expansion seemed more limited with regulatory than mature dendritic cells.

CFSE-labeled sorted T cells met regulatory or mature dendritic cells for 5 days. This receptor was identified in a human donor in good health. Input material: naive CD4+ T cells from blood cultured with dendritic cells. Subset denoted: CD45RA+ naive T cells. The chain carries TRBV19 and TRBJ2-5; the match to TRBD2 covers 10 bases. The CDR3 bases are TGTGCCAGTAGTATAGTCCCCCTAGCGGGGGTTAAAGAGACCCAGTACTTC. It is translated as CASSIVPLAGVKETQYF.